This passage covers 15 T cell receptor beta chains from one sample sequenced in a study of blood T cell repertoires in COVID-19. Method: immunoSEQ multiplex PCR; TCRdb's copy keeps in-frame clones and lacks some. The repertoire holds a few hundred thousand clones, with approximately 86% as singletons. Sequencing was performed on peripheral blood. The receptors were sampled from an elderly woman with acute or convalescent COVID-19.

The sample holds a few counts of this clone. V is TRBV29-1 and J is TRBJ1-1; 8 nucleotides line up with TRBD1. Germline assignment: CDR1 SQVTM and CDR2 ANQGSEA. The length of the CDR3 is 12 residues. V lost 4 bases and J lost 7; bases outside the gene matches: 5. The CDR3 spells CSVAEDRDEAFF. The CDR3 DNA reads as TGCAGCGTTGCAGAGGACAGGGATGAAGCTTTCTTT.

In its sample, this clone was seen a few times. The chain links TRBV6-2 or TRBV6-3 to TRBJ1-1, with TRBD1 matching over 9 bases. The length of the CDR3 is 16 residues. J lost 6 bases, V lost 2 bases, and 10 bases had no gene match. Germline V gene data show CDR1 as MNHEY and CDR2 as SVGEGT. CDR3 loop: CASSYLLQGAGAEAFF. CDR3 bases: TGTGCCAGCAGTTACCTCCTACAGGGGGCGGGAGCTGAAGCTTTCTTT.

The J gene is TRBJ1-1, the V gene TRBV2; tentative D call: TRBD1 (5 bases). The V and J ends lost 2 bases and 2 bases respectively, with 12 bases between them. This CDR3 comprises 15 residues. Germline assignment: CDR1 SNHLY and CDR2 FYNNEI. The CDR3 DNA follows: TGTGCCAGCAGTGAATTAAGGGGCAGCAACACTGAAGCTTTCTTT. Its protein product is CASSELRGSNTEAFF.

The V and J genes are TRBV7-2 and TRBJ2-2; possible D gene TRBD1, 6 bases. Germline CDR1 reads SGHTA; CDR2 reads FQGNSA. V gave up 6 bases and J gave up 0 bases, with 14 bases separating them. CDR3 length equals 16 residues. The CDR3 DNA is TGTGCCAGCAGTTTCGACAGGATCGCGAACACCGGGGAGCTGTTTTTT. Its translation is CASSFDRIANTGELFF.

The chain is built from TRBV4-1 and TRBJ2-3; D may be TRBD2 (7 bases). The germline V and J ends were trimmed by 1 base and 2 bases, with 16 bases remaining between them. Looked up from germline, CDR1 is MGHRA and CDR2 is YSYEKL. The CDR3 totals 17 residues. The CDR3 loop is CASSQVGRGTLTDTQYF. CDR3 coding DNA: TGCGCCAGCAGCCAAGTCGGGCGGGGGACACTCACAGATACGCAGTATTTT.

V usage is TRBV24-1 and J usage is TRBJ2-3; perhaps TRBD1 as D (6 bases). The CDR3 is made up of 15 amino acids. The V and J ends lost 4 bases and 2 bases respectively, with 12 bases between them. The germline V gene has CDR1 KGHDR and CDR2 SFDVKD. DNA of the CDR3: TGTGCCACCAGTGACGGGACATCTCACACAGATACGCAGTATTTT. It codes for CATSDGTSHTDTQYF.

The V gene is TRBV5-1, the J gene TRBJ1-2; 8 bases are a match to TRBD1. This CDR3 contains 14 residues. Trimming cost V 1 base and J 6 bases; bases outside gene matches: 5. CDR1 is SGHRS and CDR2 is YFSETQ in the germline V gene. Here the CDR3 reads CASSLNLGQDGYTF. DNA for the CDR3: TGCGCCAGCAGCTTGAACCTGGGACAGGATGGCTACACCTTC.

V gene TRBV4-3 combines with J gene TRBJ1-2, with D perhaps matching TRBD1 (5 bases). This CDR3 has 13 residues. Looked up from germline, CDR1 is LGHNA and CDR2 is YSLEER. Deletions cut 0 bases from V and 7 bases from J, with 9 bases between. The CDR3: CASSQEGGFGYTF. The CDR3 DNA is TGCGCCAGCAGCCAAGAGGGGGGGTTTGGCTACACCTTC.

The V and J genes are TRBV7-9 and TRBJ2-7, with D perhaps TRBD1 (6 bases). Germline V gives CDR1 SEHNR, CDR2 FQNEAQ (reference sequence). The CDR3 spans 14 residues. The V end was cut by 5 bases, the J end by 2 bases, with 13 bases between. The CDR3 DNA follows: TGTGCCAGCAGCCAAATTCGACAGGCCTACGAGCAGTACTTC. Residues: CASSQIRQAYEQYF.

The V gene is TRBV9, the J gene TRBJ2-5; TRBD2 matches at 10 bases. CDR1 is SGDLS, CDR2 YYNGEE, per germline. The V and J ends lost 0 bases and 4 bases, in that order; junction bases with no gene match: 0. This CDR3 contains 14 residues. The CDR3 loop reads CASSVASGGETQYF. The CDR3 coding sequence is TGTGCCAGCAGCGTAGCTAGCGGGGGAGAGACCCAGTACTTC. The full variable domain, with the rest looked up from reference TRBV9 and TRBJ2-5, is DSGVTQTPKHLITATGQRVTLRCSPRSGDLSVYWYQQSLDQGLQFLIQYYNGEERAKGNILERFSAQQFPDLHSELNLSSLELGDSALYFCASSVASGGETQYFGPGTRLLVL.

This clone was recorded once. J is TRBJ1-6 and V is TRBV2, with D possibly matching TRBD1 (6 bases). The germline V gene has CDR1 SNHLY and CDR2 FYNNEI. V shed 1 base and J shed 14 bases, with 18 bases lying between them. The CDR3 covers 15 residues. CDR3 amino acids: CASSEDIGGPSSLHF. In nucleotides, the CDR3 is TGTGCCAGCAGTGAAGATATCGGGGGGCCCTCGTCCCTCCACTTT.

The chain is built from TRBV5-1 and TRBJ2-6; possibly TRBD1 for D (6 bases). The CDR3 has 18 amino acids. The V end was cut by 6 bases, the J end by 0 bases, with 19 bases between. Germline V gives CDR1 SGHRS, CDR2 YFSETQ. The CDR3 DNA is TGCGCCAGCATGGGCCAGGGGACCCCGTTCTCTGGGGCCAACGTCCTGACTTTC. Its protein is CASMGQGTPFSGANVLTF.

This sequence joins TRBV11-3 and TRBJ2-3, with TRBD1 matching 9 bases. The ends lost 1 base at V and 3 bases at J; junction bases unmatched: 8. This CDR3 is built from 17 residues. Germline V gives CDR1 SGHNT, CDR2 YENEEA. The CDR3 loop is CASSLAGTGKGTDTQYF. In DNA form, the CDR3 reads TGTGCCAGCAGCTTAGCGGGGACAGGGAAAGGAACAGATACGCAGTATTTT.

The chain has TRBV29-1 and TRBJ2-3, with 8 bases fitting TRBD2. The V gene's germline CDR1 is SQVTM and CDR2 ANQGSEA. The V and J ends lost 7 bases and 4 bases, in that order; junction bases with no gene match: 10. The CDR3 extends over 14 amino acids. The CDR3 bases are TGCAGCGCCGATCCCGGGCGGGGGGCAGATACGCAGTATTTT. It is translated as CSADPGRGADTQYF.

This chain joins TRBV5-4 and TRBJ2-7, with TRBD2 matching 13 bases. The length of the CDR3 is 15 residues. Germline loops: CDR1 SGHNT, CDR2 YYREEE (reference sequence). After removal of 4 bases from V and 5 bases from J, the junction contained 6 bases not matched to a gene. CDR3 amino acids: CASSPGTSGVHEQYF. The CDR3 DNA follows: TGTGCCAGCAGCCCAGGGACTAGCGGGGTGCACGAGCAGTACTTC. The full variable domain, its missing parts supplied by reference TRBV5-4 and TRBJ2-7, is ETGVTQSPTHLIKTRGQQVTLRCSSQSGHNTVSWYQQALGQGPQFIFQYYREEENGRGNFPPRFSGLQFPNYSSELNVNALELDDSALYLCASSPGTSGVHEQYFGPGTRLTVT.